Given below is one TCR beta chain in context. PCR involved 60 Vbeta and 13 Jbeta primers. The table came from immunoSEQ multiplex PCR; TCRdb's copy has only in-frame clones and leaves some out. The sample lists 19,000 or so clones; around 75% were seen once. The data stem from a study of cytomegalovirus exposure and HLA in healthy donors. The V and J ends lost 7 bases and 7 bases respectively, with 11 bases between them. CDR3 length: 12 residues. The V gene's germline CDR1 is MGHDK and CDR2 SYGVNS. The receptor comes from a man younger than 35 in good health and CMV-seronegative. The sample consisted of PBMCs. V usage is TRBV25-1 and J usage is TRBJ1-5; no firm D call. The CDR3 DNA reads TGTGCCAGCACTCTGGCGGGACAGCCCCAGCATTTT. Encoded protein: CASTLAGQPQHF.